This T cell receptor (beta chain) is from a study of blood T cell repertoires in COVID-19. Using immunoSEQ multiplex PCR, the repertoire was profiled, and TCRdb retains in-frame clones only, with some absent. The sample includes approximately 490,000 clones, 87% of them seen just once. The V end lost 8 bases, the J end lost 1 base, and 14 bases lay between the germline ends. CDR1 is LGHDT and CDR2 is YNNKEL in the germline V gene (reference sequence). The CDR3 sequence is 14 residues long. This sequence was found in a woman under 30 who had recovered from COVID-19. The chain combines TRBV3-1 (or the pseudogene TRBV3-2) with TRBJ1-1, with D perhaps matching TRBD1 (5 bases). Sequenced: PBMCs or T cells enriched from blood (not recorded which). The CDR3 sequence is CASYPWGENTEAFF. CDR3 bases: TGTGCCAGCTACCCTTGGGGGGAGAACACTGAAGCTTTCTTT.